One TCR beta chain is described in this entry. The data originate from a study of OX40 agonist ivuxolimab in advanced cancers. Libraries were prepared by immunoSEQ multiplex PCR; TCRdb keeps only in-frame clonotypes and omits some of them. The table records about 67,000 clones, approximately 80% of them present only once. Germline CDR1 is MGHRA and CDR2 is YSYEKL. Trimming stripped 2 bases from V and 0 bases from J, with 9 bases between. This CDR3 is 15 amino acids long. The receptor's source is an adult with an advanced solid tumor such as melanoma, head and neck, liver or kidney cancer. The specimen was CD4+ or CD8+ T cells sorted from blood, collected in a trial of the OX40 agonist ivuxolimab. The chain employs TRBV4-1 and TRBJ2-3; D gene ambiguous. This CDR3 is CASSQKGVSTDTQYF. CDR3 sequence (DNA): TGCGCCAGCAGCCAAAAGGGCGTAAGCACAGATACGCAGTATTTT.